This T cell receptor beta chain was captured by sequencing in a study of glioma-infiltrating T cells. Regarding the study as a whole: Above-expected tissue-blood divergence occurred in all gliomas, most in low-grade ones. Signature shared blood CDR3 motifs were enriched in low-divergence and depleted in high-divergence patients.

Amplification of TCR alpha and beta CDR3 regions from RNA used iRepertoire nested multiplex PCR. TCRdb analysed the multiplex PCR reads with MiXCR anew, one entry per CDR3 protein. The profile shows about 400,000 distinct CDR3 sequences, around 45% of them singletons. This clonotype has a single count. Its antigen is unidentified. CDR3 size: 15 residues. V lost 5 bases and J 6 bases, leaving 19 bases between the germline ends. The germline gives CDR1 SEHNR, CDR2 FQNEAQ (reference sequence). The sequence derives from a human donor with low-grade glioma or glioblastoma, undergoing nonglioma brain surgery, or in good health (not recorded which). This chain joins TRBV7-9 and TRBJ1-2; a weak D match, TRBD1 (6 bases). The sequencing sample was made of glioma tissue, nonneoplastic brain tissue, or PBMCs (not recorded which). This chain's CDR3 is CASSQDHNRADGYTF. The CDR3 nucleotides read TGTGCCAGCAGCCAAGATCATAACAGGGCAGATGGCTACACCTTC.